The T cell receptor (beta chain) described here comes from a study of blood T cell repertoires in COVID-19 (dated by TCRdb to 2018 to 2021). For the wider study: The collaborator samples originated in the United States, Italy and Spain and spanned the acute and convalescent phases of COVID-19. A de-identified subject ID, COVID-19 status, age in years and sex were almost always included in the sample metadata. Samples were obtained from the ongoing ImmuneRACE study (first 160 participants) and from 1,254 subjects provided by 6 global collaborators. The dataset comprised deeply sampled blood TCRbeta repertoires from subjects exposed to, actively infected with, or recovered from COVID-19. The prospective study material was composed of cDNA or gDNA derived from T cells, B-cell-depleted T cells, or PBMCs. Where available, HLA class I and class II types were taken from metadata supplied by the sample provider and were not determined by assay-based typing. The repertoires were made available in a free public database intended to serve as a resource for research on the immune response to SARS-CoV-2. Beyond this particular receptor, the publication reports: Clinical and demographic metadata were provided uncurated, with the amount varying by source and participant.

TCRbeta CDR3 regions were amplified from genomic DNA by means of the immunoSEQ Assay, a bias-controlled multiplex PCR. In the paper's pipeline: The number of nucleated cells in each sample was estimated from the amplification of reference gene primers within the assay. To quantify the absolute abundance of each unique TCRbeta CDR3 rearrangement, sequence reads were collapsed and filtered. For each sample, productive Simpson clonality was calculated as the square root of Simpson's diversity index over productive rearrangements. TCRdb mirrors the immuneACCESS table, restricted to in-frame sequences. Some clones are absent from its copies; in checked studies, under half trace to an unresolved V gene, and the reason for the others is unknown. That table supplies the V and J calls and clone size; D and trimming were determined from the DNA. This sample gives about 64,000 clones in total; around 82% of them show up just once. Of the sample, 14% is held by the ten largest clones.

At one collaborating source in Seattle, patients were enrolled during active infection and were followed longitudinally through the course of disease. Whole blood was collected in K2EDTA tubes by collaborating institutions according to the institutions' own protocols. For TCRbeta analysis, collaborator samples were shipped as frozen whole blood, as isolated PBMCs, or as DNA extracted from either sample type. In the case of this clone: Its antigen is unknown. No per-base quality is available; no much larger clone lies one base away.

The CDR3 has 19 amino acids, counting the end cysteine and phenylalanine. Only the CDR3 DNA is retained, 57 bases long and in frame from the first base. V is trimmed back by 4 bases and J by 6 bases, and the junction contains 22 bases that no gene match accounts for. Taken from the germline V gene (reference sequence), the CDR1 and CDR2 loops are SGHKS and YYEKEE. Recombination linked TRBV5-5 to TRBJ2-3, and 8 junctional nucleotides match TRBD1. This receptor was taken from a man aged 60 to 69 with COVID-19, enrolled during active disease. Input material: peripheral blood. The sequenced DNA is TGTGCCAGCAGCCCACGGGGCAGGGGGCATGGCGCCTCGGCGGATACGCAGTATTTT. Translated, this is CASSPRGRGHGASADTQYF.